The present T cell receptor (beta chain) was sequenced within a study of identical twins. Whole-study results and caveats: There were fewer insertions in abundant cord blood beta clonotypes, but memory repertoires showed no such pattern.

V was clipped by 5 bases and J by 2 bases; unmatched bases: 11. The germline V gene has CDR1 SGHVT and CDR2 SQSDAQ. The length of the CDR3 is 16 residues. The cDNA had a unique molecular identifier and a template-switch universal primer site. TCRdb independently ran MiXCR on the 5' RACE reads; one entry per CDR3 protein. The sample has about 530,000 distinct CDR3 sequences; around 24% are singletons. As to this clonotype: Its antigen is unknown.

These data also formed part of another study, on yellow fever vaccine responses in identical twins.

Sequenced material: CD4+ T cells sorted from blood. The J gene is TRBJ1-1, the V gene TRBV7-4; TRBD1 agrees at 7 bases. The source is a woman aged 18-29 years in good health. CDR3 DNA: TGTGCCAGCAGCCCCGGTGACAGGGCACACAACACTGAAGCTTTCTTT. Protein: CASSPGDRAHNTEAFF.